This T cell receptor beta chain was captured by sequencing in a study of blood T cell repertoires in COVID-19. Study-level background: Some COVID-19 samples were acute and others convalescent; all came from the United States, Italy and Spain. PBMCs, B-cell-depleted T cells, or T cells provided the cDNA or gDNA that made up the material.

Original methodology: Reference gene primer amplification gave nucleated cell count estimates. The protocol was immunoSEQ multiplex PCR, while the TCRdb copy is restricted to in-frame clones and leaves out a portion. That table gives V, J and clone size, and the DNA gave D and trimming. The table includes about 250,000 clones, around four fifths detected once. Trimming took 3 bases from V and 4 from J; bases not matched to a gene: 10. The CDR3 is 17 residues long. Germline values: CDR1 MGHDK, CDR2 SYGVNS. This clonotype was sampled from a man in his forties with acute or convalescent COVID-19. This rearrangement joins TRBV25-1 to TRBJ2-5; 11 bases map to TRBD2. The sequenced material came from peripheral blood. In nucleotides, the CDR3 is TGTGCCAGCAGTGATCGGGGACTAGCGGCAAACAGAGAGACCCAGTACTTC. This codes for CASSDRGLAANRETQYF.